Below, one T cell receptor (beta chain) is given with its context. Antigen: not known. This specimen comes from a study of cytomegalovirus exposure and HLA in healthy donors. In the PCR, 60 Vbeta and 13 Jbeta primers were used. Method: immunoSEQ multiplex PCR; TCRdb's copy keeps in-frame clones and lacks some. The specimen's table records 120,000 or so clones. General study findings and limits: TCR beta sequences numbering under 20,000 were associated with HLA alleles at 0.05 false discovery rate in a later analysis. As immune exposure information, only CMV serostatus was available. Later genetic work tied a missense DCLRE1C variant to beta-chain V and J trimming.

CDR1 and CDR2 (germline): SNHLY, FYNNEI. V was pared by 7 bases and J by 7 bases, with 15 bases of the junction left unmatched. The CDR3 totals 16 residues. The source of this sequence is a man aged 18 to 30 in good health and CMV-seronegative. The sequencing input was PBMCs. The rearrangement links TRBV2 to TRBJ2-3; 9 nucleotides match TRBD1. The CDR3 DNA reads as TGTGCCAGCAACTCTCTTCGACAGGGGGTCAGGAATACGCAGTATTTT. It translates to CASNSLRQGVRNTQYF.